This T cell receptor (beta chain) was observed in a study of blood T cell repertoires in COVID-19. Study-wide background: Samples representing acute and convalescent COVID-19 were sourced from the United States, Italy and Spain. The analysed material was cDNA or gDNA that came from T cells, B-cell-depleted T cells, or PBMCs.

Authors' analysis steps: Amplified reference gene primers provided the basis for estimating nucleated cell counts. Assay used: immunoSEQ multiplex PCR; TCRdb lists only in-frame clones, some missing. The V and J calls and clone size are taken from that table; D and trimming were inferred from the DNA. Among 150,000 to 200,000 clones listed, more than 85% were seen once. A Seattle source enrolled patients during active infection and followed them longitudinally. Germline loops: CDR1 MDHEN, CDR2 SYDVKM. Trimming shortened V by 6 bases and J by 5 bases, and 7 bases separated the two germline ends. This CDR3 spans 11 amino acids.

This chain connects TRBV28 to TRBJ1-2; D may be TRBD1 (5 bases). Sequenced: peripheral blood. The origin of this receptor is a man aged 60-69 years with COVID-19, enrolled during active disease. The CDR3 coding sequence is TGTGCCAGCAGGGGGCATTATGGCTACACCTTC. Residues: CASRGHYGYTF.